These 28 T cell receptor beta chains share one sample of origin, sequenced in a study of CD8 T cells in ankylosing spondylitis. TCRdb re-called the 5' RACE reads with MiXCR, one entry per CDR3 protein. The sample carries some 340,000 distinct CDR3 sequences, roughly 15% recorded once. Sequenced sample: blood, either unsorted or a sorted T cell fraction (not recorded which). Receptor source: a male donor with ankylosing spondylitis or in good health (not recorded which).

This chain uses TRBV20-1 with TRBJ1-4; a possible D gene is TRBD1 (5 bases). Trimming stripped 0 bases from V and 0 bases from J, with 11 bases between. Germline CDR1 reads DFQATT; CDR2 reads SNEGSKA (reference sequence). The CDR3 has 16 amino acids. The DNA of the CDR3 is TGCAGTGCTAGAGAAAGTCAGGGTGCAACTAATGAAAAACTGTTTTTT. This translates into CSARESQGATNEKLFF.

The CDR3 sequence is CASSQDRGRSYEQYF. Written as DNA, the CDR3 is TGCGCCAGCAGCCAAGACAGGGGGCGTAGCTACGAGCAGTACTTC. The V and J genes are TRBV4-1 and TRBJ2-7, with 8 bases identical to TRBD1. The junction had 4 bases not matched to a gene; V was cut back by 0 bases and J by 3 bases. The CDR3 sequence is 15 residues long. In germline, CDR1 is MGHRA, CDR2 YSYEKL.

This clonotype was detected only a few times. The chain combines TRBV20-1 with TRBJ2-3; D is undetermined. Trimming pared 3 bases from V and 3 bases from J, leaving 13 bases between. The CDR3 extends over 14 amino acids. Germline CDR1 DFQATT, CDR2 SNEGSKA (reference sequence). CDR3 protein: CSARGSSRTDTQYF. CDR3 coding DNA: TGCAGTGCTAGGGGCTCATCGCGGACAGATACGCAGTATTTT.

Many counts were recorded for this clonotype. J is TRBJ2-1 and V is TRBV5-1, with TRBD2 matching over 7 bases. V lost 3 bases and J lost 1; bases outside the gene matches: 7. Germline V lookup: CDR1 SGHRS, CDR2 YFSETQ. The CDR3 is made up of 16 amino acids. CDR3 sequence: CASSSGGGGSYNEQFF. The CDR3 bases are TGCGCCAGCAGCTCTGGCGGGGGAGGTTCCTACAATGAGCAGTTCTTC.

Concerning this clonotype: A much larger clone differs from this one at a single base, so this may be a read error. The gene calls are TRBV5-1 and TRBJ2-1; D gene unclear. CDR1 is SGHRS, CDR2 YFSETQ, per germline. Trimming removed 1 base at V and 8 bases at J, with 4 bases between. This CDR3 has 11 amino acids. CDR3 loop: CASSLYHEQFF. The CDR3 DNA reads as TGCGCCAGCAGCTTGTACCATGAGCAGTTCTTC.

The genes are TRBV12-3 or TRBV12-4 and TRBJ1-4; tentatively, D is TRBD1 (5 bases). The CDR3 covers 13 residues. V gave up 3 bases and J gave up 5 bases, with 7 bases separating them. The CDR3 bases are TGTGCCAGCAGTTTGAGGGGAAATGAAAAACTGTTTTTT. This gives the protein CASSLRGNEKLFF.

The chain combines TRBV10-3 with TRBJ2-5; D not certain. V lost 2 bases and J lost 3, with 1 base in between. The germline V gene has CDR1 ENHRY and CDR2 SYGVKD. The length of the CDR3 is 11 residues. The CDR3 protein is CAISEEETQYF. The CDR3 DNA is TGTGCCATCAGTGAGGAAGAGACCCAGTACTTC.

The gene calls are TRBV7-8 and TRBJ2-7; 7 bases are a match to TRBD2. The CDR3 runs to 15 residues. The trim removed 1 base at V and 3 bases at J, leaving 6 bases unmatched. Per the germline V gene, CDR1 is SGHVS and CDR2 is FQNEAQ. The chain's CDR3 is CASSLGGGGLYEQYF. CDR3 coding DNA: TGTGCCAGCAGCTTAGGGGGGGGAGGGCTCTACGAGCAGTACTTC.

The sample holds many counts of this clonotype. The CDR3 nucleotides are TGTGCCAGCAGCCAAGAGGCGCATAGCAATCAGCCCCAGCATTTT. Encoded protein: CASSQEAHSNQPQHF. The chain couples TRBV3-1 to TRBJ1-5, with no clear D. There are 15 residues in the CDR3. The germline gives CDR1 LGHDT, CDR2 YNNKEL (reference sequence). Trimming removed 0 bases from V and 0 bases from J, with 6 bases in between. Drawing the rest from reference TRBV3-1 and TRBJ1-5, the complete variable domain is DTAVSQTPKYLVTQMGNDKSIKCEQNLGHDTMYWYKQDSKKFLKIMFSYNNKELIINETVPNRFSPKSPDKAHLNLHINSLELGDSAVYFCASSQEAHSNQPQHFGDGTRLSIL.

Note on this clonotype: Germline is not matched at one junction end, which may reflect a read error. This chain links TRBV2 with TRBJ2-1; weak D call: TRBD1 (6 bases). The CDR3 has 18 residues. From germline, CDR1 is SNHLY and CDR2 FYNNEI. CDR3 in DNA: TGTGCCTGCAGTTCCCCCCCCACAGGGTTCAGAATGGACAATGAGCAGTTCTTC. The encoded protein is CACSSPPTGFRMDNEQFF.

CDR3 region: CASSLPLDRGDTQYF. In DNA form, the CDR3 reads TGCGCCAGCAGCCTCCCATTGGACAGGGGAGATACGCAGTATTTT. The gene calls are TRBV5-1 and TRBJ2-3; 9 bases align to TRBD1. The germline CDR1 and CDR2 sequences are SGHRS and YFSETQ. Trimming removed 4 bases from V and 5 bases from J; junction bases left unmatched: 8. This CDR3 has 15 amino acids.

The chain joins TRBV12-3 or TRBV12-4 to TRBJ2-7, with 9 bases lining up with TRBD1. The junction had 9 bases not matched to a gene; V was cut back by 5 bases and J by 4 bases. This CDR3 contains 15 residues. The CDR3 loop is CASSPRTGASYEQYF. The CDR3 DNA follows: TGTGCCAGCAGTCCAAGGACAGGGGCATCTTACGAGCAGTACTTC.

This clonotype was found once. This chain joins TRBV12-3 or TRBV12-4 and TRBJ2-1; D remains unclear. Trimming shortened V by 3 bases and J by 2 bases, and 14 bases separated the two germline ends. The CDR3 totals 16 residues. The CDR3: CASSFISKSPYNEQFF. The DNA for the CDR3 is TGTGCCAGCAGTTTTATTAGTAAATCGCCCTACAATGAGCAGTTCTTC.

The chain combines TRBV10-3 with TRBJ2-1; TRBD2 aligns across 13 bases. V shed 10 bases, J shed 6 bases, and the junction held 3 bases outside the gene matches. Germline CDR1 ENHRY, CDR2 SYGVKD. This CDR3 spans 13 amino acids. CDR3 in amino acids: CATRLAGGNEQFF. CDR3 DNA sequence: TGTGCCACCAGACTAGCGGGAGGCAATGAGCAGTTCTTC.

The chain couples TRBV5-1 to TRBJ2-3; 9 nucleotides line up with TRBD2. Germline CDR1 is SGHRS and CDR2 is YFSETQ. V trimming: 0 bases; J trimming: 9 bases; junction bases outside the gene matches: 11. The CDR3 is 16 amino acids. The CDR3 DNA sequence: TGCGCCAGCAGCTTGGGTAGCGGGAGTCATTTAGAGACGCAGTATTTT. It is translated as CASSLGSGSHLETQYF.

This clonotype occurred a few times. This chain links TRBV6-2 or TRBV6-3 with TRBJ2-1; 13 nucleotides line up with TRBD2. V trimming: 2 bases; J trimming: 9 bases; junction bases outside the gene matches: 13. The CDR3 runs to 18 residues. The germline CDR1 and CDR2 sequences are MNHEY and SVGEGT. CDR3 DNA sequence: TGTGCCAGCAGTTACCGGACTAGCGGGAGACTGGTCGTGGGTGAGCAGTTCTTC. Translation: CASSYRTSGRLVVGEQFF.

This clonotype has just a few counts. This chain joins TRBV7-8 and TRBJ2-7; tentative D call: TRBD1 (6 bases). Trimming took 4 bases from V and 2 from J, leaving 21 bases between them. Germline CDR1 reads SGHVS; CDR2 reads FQNEAQ. CDR3 length: 17 amino acids. The CDR3 region is CASSSDGPGQGAYEQYF. CDR3 bases: TGTGCCAGCAGCTCAGATGGGCCGGGACAAGGGGCCTACGAGCAGTACTTC.

The J gene is TRBJ1-3, the V gene TRBV7-2; D perhaps matches TRBD1 (6 bases). The CDR3 length is 15 residues. CDR1 is SGHTA and CDR2 is FQGNSA in the germline V gene. Trimming removed 5 bases from V and 3 bases from J, with 14 bases in between. DNA of the CDR3: TGTGCCAGCAGCAAAGGGGGAGGGCTTGGAAACACCATATATTTT. This encodes CASSKGGGLGNTIYF.

The rearrangement uses TRBV6-1 and TRBJ1-4; D might be TRBD1 (5 bases). Per the germline V gene, CDR1 is MNHNS and CDR2 is SASEGT. Trimming took off 1 base at V and 8 bases at J, with 8 bases between the two ends. This CDR3 comprises 13 residues. In DNA form, the CDR3 reads TGTGCCAGCAGTGAAGGGACATCCGAAAAACTGTTTTTT. Protein product: CASSEGTSEKLFF.

A few counts support this clonotype. The V call is TRBV6-5, the J call TRBJ1-6, with D perhaps matching TRBD1 (6 bases). The V and J ends lost 0 bases and 8 bases respectively, with 11 bases between them. Germline-derived CDR1 and CDR2 are MNHEY and SVGAGI. This CDR3 contains 15 residues. CDR3 protein: CASSYSNRDDSPLHF. In DNA form, the CDR3 reads TGTGCCAGCAGTTACTCGAACAGGGATGATTCACCCCTCCACTTT.

The rearrangement joins TRBV5-1 to TRBJ2-5; 7 bases map to TRBD2. Unmatched junction bases numbered 4, after V lost 0 bases and J lost 5 bases. The germline gives CDR1 SGHRS, CDR2 YFSETQ. The CDR3 is made up of 14 amino acids. For the CDR3, the DNA is TGCGCCAGCAGCTTGGTCACTAGCGCGGAGACCCAGTACTTC. Protein product: CASSLVTSAETQYF.

The CDR3 nucleotides are TGCAGTGCTAGGACGAAAACTAGCACAGATACGCAGTATTTT. Protein sequence: CSARTKTSTDTQYF. The chain carries TRBV20-1 and TRBJ2-3, with D hard to call. The V end was cut by 3 bases, the J end by 0 bases, with 10 bases between. Germline CDR1 is DFQATT and CDR2 is SNEGSKA (reference sequence). This CDR3 is built from 14 residues.

This clonotype was recorded once. V is TRBV5-1 and J is TRBJ2-6; a weak D match, TRBD2 (5 bases). CDR1 is SGHRS and CDR2 is YFSETQ in the germline V gene. V was cut by 1 base and J by 3 bases, with 8 bases left in between. This CDR3 contains 15 residues. The CDR3 loop is CASSLTGFGANVLTF. The CDR3 coding sequence is TGCGCCAGCAGCTTGACGGGGTTTGGGGCCAACGTCCTGACTTTC.

V and J are TRBV5-1 and TRBJ1-1, with D perhaps TRBD1 (5 bases). V shed 3 bases and J shed 5 bases, with 14 bases lying between them. Germline V lookup: CDR1 SGHRS, CDR2 YFSETQ. This CDR3 contains 14 residues. The CDR3 nucleotides are TGCGCCAGCAGCTCTTCGGCAGGGCGGACTGAAGCTTTCTTT. It specifies CASSSSAGRTEAFF.

The sample holds many counts of this clonotype. The chain recombines TRBV5-1 with TRBJ2-5; 15 nucleotides line up with TRBD2. The CDR3 has 17 residues. Germline V gives CDR1 SGHRS, CDR2 YFSETQ. Trimming at V came to 4 bases and at J to 5 bases, leaving 9 bases not matched to a gene. The CDR3 loop reads CASSQGLAGGPSETQYF. CDR3 coding DNA: TGCGCCAGCAGCCAAGGACTAGCGGGAGGGCCTTCGGAGACCCAGTACTTC.

The V and J genes are TRBV13 and TRBJ2-5; TRBD1 or TRBD2 may be the D gene (5 bases each). V shed 5 bases and J shed 5 bases, with 21 bases lying between them. CDR3 length equals 16 residues. CDR1 PRHDT and CDR2 FYEKMQ come from the germline V gene (reference sequence). CDR3 DNA: TGTGCCAGCAGCCTCTCATCCGGGACGGTTCCGGAGACCCAGTACTTC. Translating it yields CASSLSSGTVPETQYF.

This clonotype was observed many times. V usage is TRBV10-2 and J usage is TRBJ1-5; no definite D call. The CDR3 is 12 amino acids. V gave up 8 bases and J gave up 4 bases, with 9 bases separating them. The germline V gene encodes CDR1 WSHSY and CDR2 SAAADI. CDR3: CASRAVNQPQHF. The CDR3 bases are TGCGCCAGCCGGGCGGTAAATCAGCCCCAGCATTTT.

The chain combines TRBV3-1 with TRBJ2-1; the D is unclear. Germline V gene lookup returns CDR1 LGHDT and CDR2 YNNKEL (reference sequence). The V gene lost 1 base and the J gene lost 0 bases, with 13 bases spanning the gap. The CDR3 is made up of 17 amino acids. CDR3 region: CASSQVLTFSSYNEQFF. The CDR3 coding sequence is TGTGCCAGCAGCCAAGTTTTGACTTTCAGCTCCTACAATGAGCAGTTCTTC.